The 21 T cell receptor beta chains reported below all come from one sample, sequenced in a study of blood T cell repertoires in COVID-19. TCRdb keeps only in-frame clones here, not all; method: immunoSEQ multiplex PCR. Of 210,000 or so clones detected, around nine tenths appear once; the ten largest clones hold roughly 2.5%. Material for sequencing was peripheral blood. These receptor sequences come from a woman between 55 and 75 years old with acute or convalescent COVID-19.

The rearrangement joins TRBV19 to TRBJ2-5, with TRBD1 matching 7 bases. The CDR3 consists of 16 residues. With 2 bases clipped from V and 5 bases from J, the junction kept 11 bases outside the gene matches. Germline assignment: CDR1 LNHDA and CDR2 SQIVND (reference sequence). CDR3 amino acids: CASSISPTGKRETQYF. The DNA for the CDR3 is TGTGCCAGTAGTATATCTCCGACAGGGAAGAGGGAGACCCAGTACTTC.

The chain has TRBV19 and TRBJ1-5; 8 nucleotides match TRBD1. The junction had 11 bases not matched to a gene; V was cut back by 6 bases and J by 1 base. Per germline, CDR1 LNHDA and CDR2 SQIVND (reference sequence). CDR3 length: 17 amino acids. CDR3 sequence reads: CASSLEAGGISNQPQHF. The CDR3 DNA reads TGTGCCAGTAGCCTTGAAGCAGGGGGCATAAGCAATCAGCCCCAGCATTTT.

The chain links TRBV7-2 to TRBJ2-1; 14 nucleotides match TRBD2. V shed 6 bases and J 8 bases; nucleotides not matched to a gene: 6. The germline gives CDR1 SGHTA, CDR2 FQGNSA. This CDR3 is built from 15 residues. The CDR3 reads CASRRTSGRFYEQFF. In DNA, the CDR3 is TGTGCCAGCAGACGGACTAGCGGGAGGTTCTATGAGCAGTTCTTC. The full variable domain, rest sourced from reference TRBV7-2 and TRBJ2-1, is GAGVSQSPSNKVTEKGKDVELRCDPISGHTALYWYRQSLGQGLEFLIYFQGNSAPDKSGLPSDRFSAERTGGSVSTLTIQRTQQEDSAVYLCASRRTSGRFYEQFFGPGTRLTVL.

This chain links TRBV5-8 with TRBJ2-7; 10 bases map to TRBD1. From germline, CDR1 is SGHTS and CDR2 YDEGEE. J gave up 5 bases and V 2 bases, and 7 bases lay outside the gene matches. The CDR3 consists of 15 residues. The CDR3 loop reads CASSFGTGVIDEQYF. DNA for the CDR3: TGTGCCAGCAGCTTCGGGACAGGGGTTATCGACGAGCAGTACTTC.

The chain couples TRBV5-8 to TRBJ1-3; TRBD1 might be the D (6 bases). The CDR3 has 16 residues. CDR1 and CDR2 (germline): SGHTS, YDEGEE. V dropped 4 bases and J dropped 4 bases, with 18 bases sitting between them. CDR3 in DNA: TGTGCCAGCAGCCCGGGACATACACCAGGAGGAAACACCATATATTTT. This sequence encodes CASSPGHTPGGNTIYF.

The chain links TRBV27 to TRBJ1-5; TRBD1 matches at 8 bases. The trim removed 5 bases at V and 2 bases at J, leaving 5 bases unmatched. Germline V gene data show CDR1 as MNHEY and CDR2 as SMNVEV (reference sequence). The CDR3 contains 15 residues. The CDR3 loop is CASSVHRGGNQPQHF. DNA of the CDR3: TGTGCCAGCAGTGTACACAGGGGGGGCAATCAGCCCCAGCATTTT.

This clone was observed a single time. The V gene is TRBV30, the J gene TRBJ2-7; perhaps TRBD1 as D (5 bases). Germline lookup yields CDR1 GTSNPN and CDR2 SVGIG (reference sequence). This CDR3 is 13 amino acids long. Trimming removed 0 bases at V and 3 bases at J, with 9 bases between. Written as DNA, the CDR3 is TGTGCCTGGAGTGTCAGGACACACTACGAGCAGTACTTC. Its protein product is CAWSVRTHYEQYF.

This clone was observed a few times. The chain carries TRBV6-5 and TRBJ1-5, with TRBD1 as a possible D gene (5 bases). The germline CDR1 and CDR2 sequences are MNHEY and SVGAGI. The CDR3 length is 13 residues. V gave up 6 bases and J gave up 5 bases, with 11 bases separating them. CDR3 sequence (DNA): TGTGCCAGCAGGGCGACGGGGGATCAGCCCCAGCATTTT. Its translation is CASRATGDQPQHF.

The rearrangement joins TRBV2 to TRBJ1-6; 9 bases agree with TRBD1. V was pared by 5 bases and J by 9 bases, with 5 bases of the junction left unmatched. From germline, CDR1 is SNHLY and CDR2 FYNNEI. The CDR3 extends over 14 amino acids. CDR3 nucleotide sequence: TGTGCCAGCAGTCACAGGGGGCAAGGTTCACCCCTCCACTTT. It specifies CASSHRGQGSPLHF.

The chain carries TRBV6-5 and TRBJ2-5; TRBD2 aligns across 7 bases. The junction had 8 bases not matched to a gene; V was cut back by 5 bases and J by 2 bases. The germline gives CDR1 MNHEY, CDR2 SVGAGI. This CDR3 is 15 amino acids long. The CDR3 sequence: CASSRQPGGQETQYF. The CDR3 DNA reads TGTGCCAGCAGTCGACAGCCGGGGGGACAAGAGACCCAGTACTTC.

This clone has a handful of counts. Other DNA sequences in this sample translate to the same CDR3. The V gene is TRBV5-1, the J gene TRBJ1-2; D not resolved. CDR1 SGHRS and CDR2 YFSETQ come from the germline V gene. The V end lost 0 bases, the J end lost 2 bases, and 5 bases lay between the germline ends. This CDR3 comprises 13 residues. The CDR3 reads CASSLGQNYGYTF. The CDR3 DNA is TGCGCCAGCAGCTTGGGACAAAACTATGGCTACACCTTC.

The chain combines TRBV7-9 with TRBJ2-3; 7 positions agree with TRBD2. The germline V gene encodes CDR1 SEHNR and CDR2 FQNEAQ (reference sequence). The CDR3 extends over 18 amino acids. Losses at the gene ends were 2 bases for V and 1 base for J; bases not matched to a gene: 12. The CDR3 nucleotides read TGTGCCAGCAGCTTAACTCTAGCGGAACTAGTGGGCACAGATACGCAGTATTTT. This sequence encodes CASSLTLAELVGTDTQYF.

This chain uses TRBV30 with TRBJ1-5; TRBD1 aligns across 10 bases. This CDR3 has 15 amino acids. V was clipped by 1 base and J by 2 bases; unmatched bases: 2. CDR1 GTSNPN and CDR2 SVGIG come from the germline V gene (reference sequence). CDR3 amino acids: CAWSGGTGGNQPQHF. In DNA form, the CDR3 reads TGTGCCTGGAGTGGGGGGACAGGGGGCAATCAGCCCCAGCATTTT.

This chain joins TRBV7-2 and TRBJ1-1; 8 bases are a match to TRBD1. Unmatched junction bases numbered 3, after V lost 0 bases and J lost 3 bases. Germline loops: CDR1 SGHTA, CDR2 FQGNSA. This CDR3 region has 15 residues. The CDR3 coding sequence is TGTGCCAGCAGCTTAGCCCAGACAGGGGACACTGAAGCTTTCTTT. It encodes CASSLAQTGDTEAFF.

The genes are TRBV28 and TRBJ2-3, with 9 bases identical to TRBD2. CDR3 length: 14 amino acids. V dropped 9 bases and J dropped 1; count of bases not matched to a gene: 5. Germline CDR1 reads MDHEN; CDR2 reads SYDVKM. The CDR3 DNA is TGTGCCAGTAGCGGGAGCAGTGGCACAGATACGCAGTATTTT. Protein: CASSGSSGTDTQYF. The full variable domain, rest sourced from reference TRBV28 and TRBJ2-3, is DVKVTQSSRYLVKRTGEKVFLECVQDMDHENMFWYRQDPGLGLRLIYFSYDVKMKEKGDIPEGYSVSREKKERFSLILESASTNQTSMYLCASSGSSGTDTQYFGPGTRLTVL.

V and J are TRBV10-2 and TRBJ2-7, with D perhaps matching TRBD1 (6 bases). Per the germline V gene, CDR1 is WSHSY and CDR2 is SAAADI. Deletions cut 2 bases from V and 3 bases from J, with 11 bases between. The CDR3 is 14 amino acids. CDR3 coding DNA: TGCGCCAGCAGTGAGGGGACACAGGGCTACGAGCAGTACTTC. Its translation is CASSEGTQGYEQYF.

The V and J genes are TRBV28 and TRBJ1-2, with D possibly matching TRBD1 (5 bases). Germline-derived CDR1 and CDR2 are MDHEN and SYDVKM. V lost 1 base, J lost 4 bases, and 13 bases lay in between. This CDR3 has 15 amino acids. CDR3 amino acids: CASSLLVRAGYGYTF. CDR3 DNA: TGTGCCAGCAGTTTATTGGTCAGGGCAGGCTATGGCTACACCTTC.

The V gene is TRBV30, the J gene TRBJ2-1; 15 bases are a match to TRBD2. This CDR3 has 16 residues. Germline V gives CDR1 GTSNPN, CDR2 SVGIG (reference sequence). Trimming removed 1 base from V and 8 bases from J; junction bases left unmatched: 6. CDR3 bases: TGTGCCTGGAGTGCAGGACTAGCGGGGGGGGTTTATGAGCAGTTCTTC. This gives the protein CAWSAGLAGGVYEQFF.

The chain carries TRBV7-2 and TRBJ2-7; no clear D. Trimming pared 1 base from V and 2 bases from J, leaving 9 bases between. Germline values: CDR1 SGHTA, CDR2 FQGNSA. The CDR3 runs to 14 residues. The CDR3 is CASSLGGSTYEQYF. Written as DNA, the CDR3 is TGTGCCAGCAGCTTAGGAGGTAGTACCTACGAGCAGTACTTC.

This sequence joins TRBV24-1 and TRBJ2-1; a weak D match, TRBD2 (6 bases). The germline gives CDR1 KGHDR, CDR2 SFDVKD. The CDR3 is made up of 14 amino acids. Trimming cost V 0 bases and J 9 bases, with 11 bases left between them. This chain's CDR3 is CATSDLGTLGEQFF. In nucleotides, the CDR3 is TGTGCCACCAGTGATTTGGGGACTCTGGGTGAGCAGTTCTTC.

The table lists this clone with a count of one. The J gene is TRBJ2-3, the V gene TRBV24-1; TRBD1 aligns across 8 bases. With V trimmed by 6 bases and J by 0 bases, 4 bases remained unmatched. The CDR3 sequence is 15 residues long. Germline V gene data show CDR1 as KGHDR and CDR2 as SFDVKD. The CDR3 nucleotides are TGTGCCACCAGTACATGGACAGGGAGCACAGATACGCAGTATTTT. It translates to CATSTWTGSTDTQYF.